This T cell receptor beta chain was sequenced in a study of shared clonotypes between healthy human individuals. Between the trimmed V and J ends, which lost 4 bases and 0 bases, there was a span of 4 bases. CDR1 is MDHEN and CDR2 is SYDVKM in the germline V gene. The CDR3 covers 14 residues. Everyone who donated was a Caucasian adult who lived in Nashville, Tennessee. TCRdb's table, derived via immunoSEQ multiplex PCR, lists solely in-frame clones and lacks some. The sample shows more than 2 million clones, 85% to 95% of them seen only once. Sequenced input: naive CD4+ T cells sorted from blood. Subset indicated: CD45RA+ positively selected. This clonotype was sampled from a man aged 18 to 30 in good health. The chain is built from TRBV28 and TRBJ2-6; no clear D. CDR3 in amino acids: CASSSHSGANVLTF. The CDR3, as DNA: TGTGCCAGCAGTTCACACTCTGGGGCCAACGTCCTGACTTTC.